Presented here are 16 T cell receptor beta chains from one specimen sequenced in a study of Tregs in tolerant kidney transplant recipients. The table came from immunoSEQ multiplex PCR; TCRdb's copy has only in-frame clones and leaves some out. Here the sample table reports roughly 32,000 clones. The sequencing used CD8+ T cells from blood, collected before the transplant. The source is a human donor who received a combined kidney and bone marrow transplant.

Concerning this clone itself: The read finishes 3 residues shy of the CDR3 end, and the germline J gene is used to complete it. The chain couples TRBV6-1 to TRBJ2-7; D remains ambiguous. V dropped 2 bases and J dropped 5 bases, with 16 bases sitting between them. The CDR3 loop spans 15 amino acids. Germline V CDR1 and CDR2: MNHNS, SASEGT. The sequenced CDR3 bases are TGTGCCAGCAGTGAATTTAGCCTTAACCCCCACGAG. As protein: CASSEFSLNPHE. The whole CDR3 protein is CASSEFSLNPHEQYF.

About this clone: At one end, the junction sequence differs from germline, possibly due to a read error. The sequenced fragment ends 3 residues before the CDR3 boundary, so the rest is inferred from the germline J gene. The chain is built from TRBV4-2 and TRBJ1-1; possible D gene TRBD1, 5 bases. In germline, CDR1 is LGHNA, CDR2 YNFKEQ. The CDR3 consists of 15 residues. The CDR3 bases that were read are TGCGCCAGCAGCCAAGAAGACAGCGACACCACTGAA. Translation: CASSQEDSDTTE. The whole CDR3 reads CASSQEDSDTTEAFF.

Concerning this clone itself: The read falls 3 residues short of the CDR3 end, and the missing part is taken from the germline J gene. The rearrangement links TRBV5-4 to TRBJ2-1; D not resolved. The germline CDR1 and CDR2 sequences are SGHNT and YYREEE (reference sequence). This CDR3 has 12 amino acids. V shed 5 bases and J shed 9 bases, with 12 bases lying between them. The sequenced CDR3 bases are TGTGCCAGCAGTCCTGCTACCGGTGAG. Translating it yields CASSPATGE. The full CDR3 is CASSPATGEQFF.

As regards this clone: The read gets to within 3 residues of the CDR3 end, and the germline J gene fills in the rest. The chain carries TRBV11-2 and TRBJ2-4; a weak D match, TRBD2 (5 bases). The CDR3 is 13 amino acids. V was clipped by 7 bases and J by 1 base, with 8 bases between them. Per the germline V gene, CDR1 is SGHAT and CDR2 is FQNNGV. CDR3 in amino acids: CASIGVAKNIQYF. Incomplete CDR3 DNA: TGTGCCAGCATCGGGGTTGCCAAAAACATT.

To note about this clone: The CDR3 goes on 3 residues after the read ends, and that part is filled in from the germline J gene. The V call is TRBV7-6, the J call TRBJ1-2, with D hard to call. Germline V gene data show CDR1 as SGHVS and CDR2 as FNYEAQ. Trimming left V 4 bases short and J 4 bases short, with 10 bases between. The CDR3 sequence is 13 residues long. The sequenced CDR3 bases are TGTGCCAGCAGCTCCCAGGTTTCCTATGGC. As protein: CASSSQVSYG. The full CDR3 protein is CASSSQVSYGYTF. Variable domain in full (rest from reference TRBV7-6 and TRBJ1-2): GAGVSQSPRYKVTKRGQDVALRCDPISGHVSLYWYRQALGQGPEFLTYFNYEAQQDKSGLPNDRFSAERPEGSISTLTIQRTEQRDSAMYRCASSSQVSYGYTFGSGTRLTVV.

To note about this clone: The read ends 3 residues before the CDR3 terminus; that terminus is restored from the germline J gene. The chain recombines TRBV7-6 with TRBJ1-2; TRBD1 matches at 10 bases. The germline V gene encodes CDR1 SGHVS and CDR2 FNYEAQ. CDR3 length: 14 residues. The CDR3 loop reads CASSLTGGQGGYTF. The CDR3 bases that were read are TGTGCCAGCAGCTTGACAGGGGGACAGGGGGGC. The whole variable domain, filled in from reference TRBV7-6 and TRBJ1-2, reads GAGVSQSPRYKVTKRGQDVALRCDPISGHVSLYWYRQALGQGPEFLTYFNYEAQQDKSGLPNDRFSAERPEGSISTLTIQRTEQRDSAMYRCASSLTGGQGGYTFGSGTRLTVV.

A remark on this clone: The read ends 3 residues before the CDR3 terminus; that terminus is restored from the germline J gene. This chain joins TRBV6-1 and TRBJ2-7; 9 bases are shared with TRBD1. From germline, CDR1 is MNHNS and CDR2 SASEGT. The CDR3 length is 16 residues. V lost 0 bases and J lost 3; bases outside the gene matches: 6. The sequenced CDR3 bases are TGTGCCAGCAGTGAAGCAACGGGACAGGGAAACTACGAG. Protein sequence: CASSEATGQGNYE. The CDR3 reads in full as CASSEATGQGNYEQYF.

Comments on this clone: The sequence runs out 3 residues before the end of the CDR3; the remainder is reconstructed from the germline J gene. V is TRBV29-1 and J is TRBJ1-1, with a weak D call TRBD1 (5 bases). Deletions cut 3 bases from V and 1 base from J, with 15 bases between. The CDR3 loop spans 15 amino acids. Per the germline V gene, CDR1 is SQVTM and CDR2 is ANQGSEA. CDR3 bases read: TGCAGCGTTGACCCCGGGAGGGGCTGGAACACTGAA. It specifies CSVDPGRGWNTE. The CDR3 in full is CSVDPGRGWNTEAFF. Full variable domain (rest looked up from reference TRBV29-1 and TRBJ1-1): SAVISQKPSRDICQRGTSLTIQCQVDSQVTMMFWYRQQPGQSLTLIATANQGSEATYESGFVIDKFPISRPNLTFSTLTVSNMSPEDSSIYLCSVDPGRGWNTEAFFGQGTRLTVV.

A remark on this clone: The read gets to within 3 residues of the CDR3 end, and the germline J gene fills in the rest. J is TRBJ2-7 and V is TRBV6-2 or TRBV6-3; 8 bases match TRBD2. Germline CDR1 is MNHEY and CDR2 is SVGEGT. V shed 1 base and J 6 bases; nucleotides not matched to a gene: 2. This CDR3 spans 13 amino acids. The CDR3 bases that were read are TGTGCCAGCAGTTACTGGCTAGCGGGCGAG. Amino acid sequence: CASSYWLAGE. The full CDR3 is CASSYWLAGEQYF.

With regard to this clone: The read terminates 3 residues ahead of where the CDR3 ends, so the germline J gene completes it. The chain recombines TRBV7-7 with TRBJ2-1; a possible D gene is TRBD2 (5 bases). This CDR3 comprises 15 residues. Trimming took off 5 bases at V and 2 bases at J, with 13 bases between the two ends. The germline CDR1 and CDR2 sequences are SSHAT and FNYEAQ (reference sequence). Partial CDR3 DNA: TGTGCCAGCAGCACCGGAGCGGACCCCTACAATGAG. Translation: CASSTGADPYNE. The whole CDR3 region reads CASSTGADPYNEQFF. The full variable domain, completed using reference TRBV7-7 and TRBJ2-1, is GAGVSQSPRYKVTKRGQDVTLRCDPISSHATLYWYQQALGQGPEFLTYFNYEAQPDKSGLPSDRFSAERPEGSISTLTIQRTEQRDSAMYRCASSTGADPYNEQFFGPGTRLTVL.

As concerns this clone: The read ends 3 residues before the CDR3 terminus; that terminus is restored from the germline J gene. The chain couples TRBV20-1 to TRBJ2-7; 8 bases line up with TRBD1. Looked up from germline, CDR1 is DFQATT and CDR2 is SNEGSKA (reference sequence). V shed 0 bases, J shed 3 bases, and the junction held 7 bases outside the gene matches. This CDR3 spans 15 amino acids. The CDR3 DNA, read in part, is TGCAGTGCTAGAGATCGGACAGGGAGCCTCTACGAG. Its translation is CSARDRTGSLYE. The whole CDR3 is CSARDRTGSLYEQYF.

As regards this clone: With the read ending 3 residues before the CDR3 end, the germline J gene is used to fill in that end. The chain links TRBV30 to TRBJ2-7; 10 bases align to TRBD1. CDR1 is GTSNPN, CDR2 SVGIG, per germline (reference sequence). The V segment lost 7 bases and the J segment 2 bases; nucleotides outside the gene matches: 14. The CDR3 spans 16 residues. The CDR3 protein is CALGGTGVLATYEQYF. The sequenced CDR3 bases are TGTGCCTTAGGAGGGACAGGGGTTTTAGCTACCTACGAG.

Worth noting for this clone: Compared with germline, one end of the junction differs, possibly owing to a read error. The read ends 3 residues before the CDR3 terminus; that terminus is restored from the germline J gene. The chain joins TRBV7-7 to TRBJ2-5; 12 bases are a match to TRBD2. In germline, CDR1 is SSHAT, CDR2 FNYEAQ (reference sequence). This CDR3 has 16 residues. CDR3 protein: CASSLGLAGGTETQYF. Incomplete CDR3 DNA: TGTGCTAGCAGTCTAGGCCTAGCGGGAGGGACAGAGACC.

This CDR3 is CASRAGQDWECYTF. The covered CDR3 bases are TGCGCCAGCAGGGCGGGACAGGACTGGGAGTGC. The genes are TRBV5-1 and TRBJ1-2; 8 bases fit TRBD1. The sequenced fragment ends 3 residues before the CDR3 boundary, so the rest is inferred from the germline J gene. This CDR3 spans 14 amino acids. Germline lookup yields CDR1 SGHRS and CDR2 YFSETQ.

Worth noting for this clone: The read terminates 3 residues ahead of where the CDR3 ends, so the germline J gene completes it. The chain uses TRBV7-6 and TRBJ1-5; D is perhaps TRBD1 (5 bases). The CDR3 has 14 residues. The ends were cut back, 0 bases at V and 6 bases at J, with 9 bases in the middle. Germline values: CDR1 SGHVS, CDR2 FNYEAQ. CDR3 DNA, as far as it was read: TGTGCCAGCAGCTTAGCGCCCAGGGCTCAGCCC. Translation gives CASSLAPRAQP. The full CDR3 reads CASSLAPRAQPQHF.

Details on this clone: The read comes to an end 3 residues before the CDR3 does, leaving the germline J gene to fill in the end. The rearrangement joins TRBV12-3 or TRBV12-4 to TRBJ2-7; D not certain. The germline V and J ends were trimmed by 2 bases and 6 bases, with 11 bases remaining between them. The CDR3 runs to 13 residues. CDR3 bases read: TGTGCCAGCAGTTTATCAGATCTGAGCGAG. Translating it yields CASSLSDLSE. The entire CDR3 reads CASSLSDLSEQYF.